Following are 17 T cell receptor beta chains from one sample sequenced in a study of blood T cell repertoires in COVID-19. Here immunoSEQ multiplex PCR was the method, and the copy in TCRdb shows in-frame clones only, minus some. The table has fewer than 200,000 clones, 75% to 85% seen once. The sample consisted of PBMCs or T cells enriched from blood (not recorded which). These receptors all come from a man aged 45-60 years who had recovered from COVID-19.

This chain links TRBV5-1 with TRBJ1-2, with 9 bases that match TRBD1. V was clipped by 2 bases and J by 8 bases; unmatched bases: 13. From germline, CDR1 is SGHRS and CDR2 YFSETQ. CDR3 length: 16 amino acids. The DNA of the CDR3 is TGCGCCAGCAGCTTAGGGACGGGACAGGGATTGGGAGGCTACACCTTC. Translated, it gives CASSLGTGQGLGGYTF. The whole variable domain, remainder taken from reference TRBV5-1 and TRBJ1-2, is KAGVTQTPRYLIKTRGQQVTLSCSPISGHRSVSWYQQTPGQGLQFLFEYFSETQRNKGNFPGRFSGRQFSNSRSEMNVSTLELGDSALYLCASSLGTGQGLGGYTFGSGTRLTVV.

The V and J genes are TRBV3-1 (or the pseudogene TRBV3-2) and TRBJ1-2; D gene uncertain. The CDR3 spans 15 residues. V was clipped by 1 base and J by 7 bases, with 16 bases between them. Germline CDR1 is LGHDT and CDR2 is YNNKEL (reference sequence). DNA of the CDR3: TGTGCCAGCAGCCAAGGTCGATCGGCCCGGGGTGGCTACACCTTC. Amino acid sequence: CASSQGRSARGGYTF.

The CDR3 DNA follows: TGCGCCAGCAGCACGGACAGGGTAGAAGAGACCCAGTACTTC. Translating gives CASSTDRVEETQYF. The rearrangement uses TRBV5-1 and TRBJ2-5, with 8 positions matching TRBD1. Trimming took 4 bases from V and 3 from J; bases not matched to a gene: 5. Looked up from germline, CDR1 is SGHRS and CDR2 is YFSETQ. This CDR3 has 14 amino acids. Drawing the rest from reference TRBV5-1 and TRBJ2-5, the complete variable domain is KAGVTQTPRYLIKTRGQQVTLSCSPISGHRSVSWYQQTPGQGLQFLFEYFSETQRNKGNFPGRFSGRQFSNSRSEMNVSTLELGDSALYLCASSTDRVEETQYFGPGTRLLVL.

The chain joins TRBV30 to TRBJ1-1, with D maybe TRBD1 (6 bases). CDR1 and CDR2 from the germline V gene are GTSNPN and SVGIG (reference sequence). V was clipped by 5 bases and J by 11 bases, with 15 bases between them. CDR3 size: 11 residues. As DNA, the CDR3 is TGTGCCTGGGGGGAACAGGGAGACGCTTTCTTT. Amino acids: CAWGEQGDAFF.

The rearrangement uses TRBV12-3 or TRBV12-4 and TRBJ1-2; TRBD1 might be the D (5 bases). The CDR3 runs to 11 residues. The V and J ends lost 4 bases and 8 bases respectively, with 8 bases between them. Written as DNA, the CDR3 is TGTGCCAGCAGTTGGGGGGAAGGCTACACCTTC. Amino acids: CASSWGEGYTF.

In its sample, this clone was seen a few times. CDR3 loop: CASSRGQLDSPLHF. The CDR3 region has the DNA TGTGCCAGCAGCAGGGGGCAGTTAGATTCACCCCTCCACTTT. J is TRBJ1-6 and V is TRBV5-4, with TRBD1 identical over 7 bases. This CDR3 has 14 residues. The germline V gene encodes CDR1 SGHNT and CDR2 YYREEE (reference sequence). J lost 8 bases, V lost 4 bases, and 6 bases had no gene match.

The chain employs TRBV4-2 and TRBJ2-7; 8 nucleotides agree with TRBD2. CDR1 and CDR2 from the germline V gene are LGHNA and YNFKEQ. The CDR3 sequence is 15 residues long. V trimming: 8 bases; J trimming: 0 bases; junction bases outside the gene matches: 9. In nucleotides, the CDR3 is TGTGCCAGCCGACCGGGGGGGCCAAGCTCCTACGAGCAGTACTTC. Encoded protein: CASRPGGPSSYEQYF.

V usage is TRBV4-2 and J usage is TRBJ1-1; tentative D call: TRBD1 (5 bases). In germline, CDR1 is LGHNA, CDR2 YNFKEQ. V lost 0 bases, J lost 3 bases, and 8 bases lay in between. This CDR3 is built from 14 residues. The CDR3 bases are TGTGCCAGCAGCCAAGATCCCAGGGACACTGAAGCTTTCTTT. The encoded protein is CASSQDPRDTEAFF.

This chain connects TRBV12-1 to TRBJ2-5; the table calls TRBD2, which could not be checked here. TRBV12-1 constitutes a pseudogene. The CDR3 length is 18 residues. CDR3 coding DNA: TGTGCCAGCAGCTTTGGGGCTAGCGGGGCGCCGAACCAAGAGACCCAGTACTTC. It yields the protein CASSFGASGAPNQETQYF.

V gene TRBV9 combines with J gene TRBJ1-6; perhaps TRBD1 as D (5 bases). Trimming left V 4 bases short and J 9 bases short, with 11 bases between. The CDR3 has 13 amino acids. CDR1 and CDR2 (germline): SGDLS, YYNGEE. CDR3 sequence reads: CASSPRQGSPLHF. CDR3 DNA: TGTGCCAGCAGCCCCCGCCAGGGTTCACCCCTCCACTTT.

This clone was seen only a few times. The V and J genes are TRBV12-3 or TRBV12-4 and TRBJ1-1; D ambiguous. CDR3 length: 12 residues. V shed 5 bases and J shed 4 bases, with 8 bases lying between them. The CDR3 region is CASSRSSTEAFF. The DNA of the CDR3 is TGTGCCAGCAGTCGTTCGAGCACTGAAGCTTTCTTT.

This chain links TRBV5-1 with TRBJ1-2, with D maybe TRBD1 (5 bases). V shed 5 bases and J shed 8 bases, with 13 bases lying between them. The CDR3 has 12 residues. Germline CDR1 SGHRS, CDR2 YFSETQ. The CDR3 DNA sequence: TGCGCCAGCAGTCCAGGGCAGCTCGGCTACACCTTC. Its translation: CASSPGQLGYTF.

The CDR3 DNA reads TGTGCCAGCAGCGTACTAGACCAGATGAACACTGAAGCTTTCTTT. This translates into CASSVLDQMNTEAFF. The chain employs TRBV9 and TRBJ1-1; D remains unclear. V was cut by 1 base and J by 0 bases, with 10 bases left in between. Germline values: CDR1 SGDLS, CDR2 YYNGEE. The CDR3 consists of 15 residues.

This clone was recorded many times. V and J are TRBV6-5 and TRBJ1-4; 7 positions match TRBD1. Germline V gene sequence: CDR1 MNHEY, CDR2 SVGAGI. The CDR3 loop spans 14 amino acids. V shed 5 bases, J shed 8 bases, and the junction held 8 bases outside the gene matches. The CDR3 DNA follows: TGTGCCAGCAGTATTGGACAGGAAACCGAAAAACTGTTTTTT. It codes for CASSIGQETEKLFF.

CDR3 residues: CASSHDRAESNQPQHF. CDR3 nucleotide sequence: TGTGCCAGCTCACACGACAGGGCCGAGAGCAATCAGCCCCAGCATTTT. The chain combines TRBV18 with TRBJ1-5; 7 bases align to TRBD1. J was trimmed by 1 base and V by 4 bases; bases with no gene match: 7. CDR1 and CDR2 from the germline V gene are KGHSH and LQKENI. This CDR3 contains 16 residues.

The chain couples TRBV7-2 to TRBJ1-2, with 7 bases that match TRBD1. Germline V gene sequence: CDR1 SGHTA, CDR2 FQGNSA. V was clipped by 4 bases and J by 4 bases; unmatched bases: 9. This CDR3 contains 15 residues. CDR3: CASSYRDSFSYGYTF. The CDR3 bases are TGTGCCAGCAGCTATCGGGACAGTTTCTCCTATGGCTACACCTTC.

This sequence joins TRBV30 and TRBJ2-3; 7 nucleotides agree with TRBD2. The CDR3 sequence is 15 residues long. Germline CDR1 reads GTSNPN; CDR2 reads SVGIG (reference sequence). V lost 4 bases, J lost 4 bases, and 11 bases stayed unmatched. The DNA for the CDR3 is TGTGCCTGGATCAACCGGGACTATAGCTCAGATACGCAGTATTTT. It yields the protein CAWINRDYSSDTQYF.